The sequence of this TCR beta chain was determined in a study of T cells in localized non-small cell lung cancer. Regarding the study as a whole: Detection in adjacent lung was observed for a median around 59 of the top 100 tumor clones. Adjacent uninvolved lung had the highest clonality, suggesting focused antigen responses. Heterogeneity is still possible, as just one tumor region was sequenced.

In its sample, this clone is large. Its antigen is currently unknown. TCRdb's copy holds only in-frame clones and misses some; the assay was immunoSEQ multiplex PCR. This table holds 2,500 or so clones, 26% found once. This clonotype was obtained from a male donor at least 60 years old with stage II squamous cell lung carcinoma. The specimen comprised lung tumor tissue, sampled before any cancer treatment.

The CDR3 coding sequence is TGTGCCAGCAGCCAAGGGCTCGGGGGTGAGCAGTTCTTC. Protein: CASSQGLGGEQFF. This chain joins TRBV14 and TRBJ2-1, with TRBD2 as a possible D gene (6 bases). V lost 1 base, J lost 9 bases, and 10 bases lay in between. This CDR3 has 13 residues. The germline V gene has CDR1 SGHDN and CDR2 FVKESK.